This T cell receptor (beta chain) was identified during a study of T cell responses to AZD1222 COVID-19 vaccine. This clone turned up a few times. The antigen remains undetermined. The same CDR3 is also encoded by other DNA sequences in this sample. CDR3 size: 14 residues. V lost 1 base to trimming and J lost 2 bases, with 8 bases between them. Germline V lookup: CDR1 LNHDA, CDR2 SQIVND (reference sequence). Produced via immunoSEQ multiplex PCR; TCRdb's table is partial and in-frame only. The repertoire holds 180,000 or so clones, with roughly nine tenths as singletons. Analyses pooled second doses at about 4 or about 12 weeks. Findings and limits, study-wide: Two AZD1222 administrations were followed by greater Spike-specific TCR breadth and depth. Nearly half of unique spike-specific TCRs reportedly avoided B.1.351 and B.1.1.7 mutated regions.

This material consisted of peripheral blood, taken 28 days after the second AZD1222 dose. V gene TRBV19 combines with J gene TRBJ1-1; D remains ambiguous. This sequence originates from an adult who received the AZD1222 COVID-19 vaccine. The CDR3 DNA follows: TGTGCCAGTAGTATAGGAACTAGAAACACTGAAGCTTTCTTT. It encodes CASSIGTRNTEAFF.